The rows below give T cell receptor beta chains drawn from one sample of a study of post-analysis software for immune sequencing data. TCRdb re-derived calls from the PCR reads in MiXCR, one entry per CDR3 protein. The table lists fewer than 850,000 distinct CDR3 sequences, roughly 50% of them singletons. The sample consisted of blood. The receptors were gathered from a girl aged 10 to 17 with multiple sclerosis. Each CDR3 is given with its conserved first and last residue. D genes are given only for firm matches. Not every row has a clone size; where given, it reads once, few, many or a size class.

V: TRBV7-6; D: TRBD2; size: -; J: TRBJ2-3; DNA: TGTGCCAGCAGCTTCGGACTAGCGGGCCCCACAGATACGCAGTATTTT; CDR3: CASSFGLAGPTDTQYF
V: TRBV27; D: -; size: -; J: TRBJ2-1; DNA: TGTGCCAGCAGTTTAGCTGGGGACGGATACAATGAGCAGTTCTTC; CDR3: CASSLAGDGYNEQFF
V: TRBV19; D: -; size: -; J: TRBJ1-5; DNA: TGTGCCAGTAGCAAGGGATCGAACAATCAGCCCCAGCATTTT; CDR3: CASSKGSNNQPQHF
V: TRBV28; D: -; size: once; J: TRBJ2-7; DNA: TGTGCCAGCAGTTTAGGCCCGAGTGGGGCCGAGCAGTACTTC; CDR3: CASSLGPSGAEQYF
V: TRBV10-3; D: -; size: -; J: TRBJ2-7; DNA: TGTGCCATCAGTGACAGAGCCTACGAGCAGTACTTC; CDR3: CAISDRAYEQYF
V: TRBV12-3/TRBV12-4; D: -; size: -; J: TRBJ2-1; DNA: TGTGCCAGCAGTTTGGGCAGGGGCTACAATGAGCAGTTCTTC; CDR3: CASSLGRGYNEQFF
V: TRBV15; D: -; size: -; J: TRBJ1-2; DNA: TGTGCCACCAGCGGGGACAAGGTTGGAGAAGGGTATGGCTACACCTTC; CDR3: CATSGDKVGEGYGYTF
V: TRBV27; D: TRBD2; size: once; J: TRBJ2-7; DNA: TGTGCCAGCGGTCCTATCAGCGGGAGGGCTCCCGGCTACGAGCAGTACTTC; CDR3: CASGPISGRAPGYEQYF
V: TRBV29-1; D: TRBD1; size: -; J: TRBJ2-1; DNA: TGCAGCGCCATCATAGGGGGCGAGTTCCATGAGCAGTTCTTC; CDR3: CSAIIGGEFHEQFF
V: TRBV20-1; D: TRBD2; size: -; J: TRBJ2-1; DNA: TGCAGTGCTAGAGATTCATTCCGGACTAGCGTAGAGAGGAGGGGGTGGGATGAGCAGTTCTTC; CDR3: CSARDSFRTSVERRGWDEQFF
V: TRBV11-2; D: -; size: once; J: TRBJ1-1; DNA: TGTGCCAGCAGCTCCCCCACTTGGGGAGGGAACACTGAAGCTTTCTTT; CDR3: CASSSPTWGGNTEAFF
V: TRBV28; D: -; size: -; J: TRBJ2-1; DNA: TGTGCCAGCAGCACTTCTATTAGCTCCTACAATGAGCAGTTCTTC; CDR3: CASSTSISSYNEQFF
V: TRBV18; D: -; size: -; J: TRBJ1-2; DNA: TGTGCCAGCTCACCCTCACAGGGATCCCAGGGCTACACCTTC; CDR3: CASSPSQGSQGYTF
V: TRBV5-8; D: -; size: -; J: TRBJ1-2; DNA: TGTGCCAGCAGCTTGGTGTACAGGCAATATGGCTACACCTTC; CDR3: CASSLVYRQYGYTF
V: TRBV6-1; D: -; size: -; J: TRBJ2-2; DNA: TGTGCCGGCCAAAAAGGGCGCGCCGGGGAGCTGTTTTTT; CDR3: CAGQKGRAGELFF
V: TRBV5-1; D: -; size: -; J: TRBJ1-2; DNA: TGCGCCAGCAGCGCCTGCCGGACGGAGAACTATGGCTACACCTTC; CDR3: CASSACRTENYGYTF